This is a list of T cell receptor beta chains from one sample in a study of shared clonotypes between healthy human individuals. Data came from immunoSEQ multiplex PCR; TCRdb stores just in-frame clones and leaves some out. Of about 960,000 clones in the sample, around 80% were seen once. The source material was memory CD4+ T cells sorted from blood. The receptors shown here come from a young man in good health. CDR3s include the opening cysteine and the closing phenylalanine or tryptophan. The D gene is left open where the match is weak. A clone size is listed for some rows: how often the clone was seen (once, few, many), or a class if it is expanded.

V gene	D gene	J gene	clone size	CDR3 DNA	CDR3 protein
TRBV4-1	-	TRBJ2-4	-	TGCGCCAGCAGCCAAGAGGTATCAAGCGAGGCCAAACGGGGCAAAAACATTCAGTACTTC	CASSQEVSSEAKRGKNIQYF
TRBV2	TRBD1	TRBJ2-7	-	TGTGCCAGCAGTCGACAGGGGTCCTACGAGCAGTACTTC	CASSRQGSYEQYF
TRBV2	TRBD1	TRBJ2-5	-	TGTGCCAGCAGTTGGGACAGGGCAATCGAGACCCAGTACTTC	CASSWDRAIETQYF
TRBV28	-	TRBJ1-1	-	TGTGCCAGCAGTTCGCTCCAAGGGAGAGGGGCCATGAACACTGAAGCTTTCTTT	CASSSLQGRGAMNTEAFF
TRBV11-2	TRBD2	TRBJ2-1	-	TGTGCCAGCAGCTTCGAGGGGACTAGCGGGGCTAATGAGCAGTTCTTC	CASSFEGTSGANEQFF
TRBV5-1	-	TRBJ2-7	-	TGCGCCAGCAGCTTGGTCGGGACGGGAGCCTACGAGCAGTACTTC	CASSLVGTGAYEQYF
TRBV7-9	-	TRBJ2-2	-	TGTGCCAGCAGCTTAGGCTCGGGTACGGGCGGGGAGCTGTTTTTT	CASSLGSGTGGELFF
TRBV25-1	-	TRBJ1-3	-	TGTGCCAGCAAGGGCGGATTCTCTGGAAACACCATATATTTT	CASKGGFSGNTIYF
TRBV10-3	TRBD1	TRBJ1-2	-	TGTGCCATCAGGGGGACAGGGGCTAACTATGGCTACACCTTC	CAIRGTGANYGYTF
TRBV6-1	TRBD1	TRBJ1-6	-	TGTGCCAGCAGTGACCCGGACAGGGGTCATTCACCCCTCCACTTT	CASSDPDRGHSPLHF
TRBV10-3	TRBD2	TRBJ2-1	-	TGTGCCATCGCTAGCGGGGGGGCCTACAATGAGCAGTTCTTC	CAIASGGAYNEQFF
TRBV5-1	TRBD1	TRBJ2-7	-	TGCGCCAGCAGCTTGGGCGGGACAGGGGGCTACGAGCAGTACTTC	CASSLGGTGGYEQYF
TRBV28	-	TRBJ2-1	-	TGTGCCAGCAGTCCGCTACTCACAGAGGATCTATACAATGAGCAGTTCTTC	CASSPLLTEDLYNEQFF
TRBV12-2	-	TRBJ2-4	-	TGTGCAAGTCGCCCATGGACAGGGTGTTGCATTCAGTACTTC	CASRPWTGCCIQYF
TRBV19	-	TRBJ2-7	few	TGTGCCAGTAGTATAGAAGCCTCCTACGAGCAGTACTTC	CASSIEASYEQYF
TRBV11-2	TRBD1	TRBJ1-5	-	TGTGCCAGCAGCTTGACAGGGGGCCGCAATCAGCCCCAGCATTTT	CASSLTGGRNQPQHF
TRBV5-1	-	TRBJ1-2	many	TGCGCCAGCAGCTTGGAGGCAGGCCAACACTATGGCTACACCTTC	CASSLEAGQHYGYTF
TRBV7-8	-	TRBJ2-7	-	TGTGCCAGCAGCTTAGGGGGAACTCTCTACGAGCAGTACTTC	CASSLGGTLYEQYF
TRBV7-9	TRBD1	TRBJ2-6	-	TGTGCCAGCAGCCCGACAGGGGGCGCTTTAAGAGGGGCCAACGTCCTGACTTTC	CASSPTGGALRGANVLTF
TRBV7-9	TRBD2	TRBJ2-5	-	TGTGCCAGCAGCCATCTACCGGGACTAGCGGGAGGGTCGGAGACCCAGTACTTC	CASSHLPGLAGGSETQYF
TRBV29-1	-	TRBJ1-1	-	TGCAGCGTTGAAGAGGCAGGGCGTCGAGCTTTCTTT	CSVEEAGRRAFF
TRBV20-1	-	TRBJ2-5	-	TGCAGTGCTACCCCCACAGAGACCCAGTACTTC	CSATPTETQYF
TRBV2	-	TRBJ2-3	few	TGTGCCAGCTTACCGGTTACTAGCACAGATACGCAGTATTTT	CASLPVTSTDTQYF
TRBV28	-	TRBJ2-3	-	TGTGCCAGCATTAAACAGGGATGGGCGCAGTATTTT	CASIKQGWAQYF